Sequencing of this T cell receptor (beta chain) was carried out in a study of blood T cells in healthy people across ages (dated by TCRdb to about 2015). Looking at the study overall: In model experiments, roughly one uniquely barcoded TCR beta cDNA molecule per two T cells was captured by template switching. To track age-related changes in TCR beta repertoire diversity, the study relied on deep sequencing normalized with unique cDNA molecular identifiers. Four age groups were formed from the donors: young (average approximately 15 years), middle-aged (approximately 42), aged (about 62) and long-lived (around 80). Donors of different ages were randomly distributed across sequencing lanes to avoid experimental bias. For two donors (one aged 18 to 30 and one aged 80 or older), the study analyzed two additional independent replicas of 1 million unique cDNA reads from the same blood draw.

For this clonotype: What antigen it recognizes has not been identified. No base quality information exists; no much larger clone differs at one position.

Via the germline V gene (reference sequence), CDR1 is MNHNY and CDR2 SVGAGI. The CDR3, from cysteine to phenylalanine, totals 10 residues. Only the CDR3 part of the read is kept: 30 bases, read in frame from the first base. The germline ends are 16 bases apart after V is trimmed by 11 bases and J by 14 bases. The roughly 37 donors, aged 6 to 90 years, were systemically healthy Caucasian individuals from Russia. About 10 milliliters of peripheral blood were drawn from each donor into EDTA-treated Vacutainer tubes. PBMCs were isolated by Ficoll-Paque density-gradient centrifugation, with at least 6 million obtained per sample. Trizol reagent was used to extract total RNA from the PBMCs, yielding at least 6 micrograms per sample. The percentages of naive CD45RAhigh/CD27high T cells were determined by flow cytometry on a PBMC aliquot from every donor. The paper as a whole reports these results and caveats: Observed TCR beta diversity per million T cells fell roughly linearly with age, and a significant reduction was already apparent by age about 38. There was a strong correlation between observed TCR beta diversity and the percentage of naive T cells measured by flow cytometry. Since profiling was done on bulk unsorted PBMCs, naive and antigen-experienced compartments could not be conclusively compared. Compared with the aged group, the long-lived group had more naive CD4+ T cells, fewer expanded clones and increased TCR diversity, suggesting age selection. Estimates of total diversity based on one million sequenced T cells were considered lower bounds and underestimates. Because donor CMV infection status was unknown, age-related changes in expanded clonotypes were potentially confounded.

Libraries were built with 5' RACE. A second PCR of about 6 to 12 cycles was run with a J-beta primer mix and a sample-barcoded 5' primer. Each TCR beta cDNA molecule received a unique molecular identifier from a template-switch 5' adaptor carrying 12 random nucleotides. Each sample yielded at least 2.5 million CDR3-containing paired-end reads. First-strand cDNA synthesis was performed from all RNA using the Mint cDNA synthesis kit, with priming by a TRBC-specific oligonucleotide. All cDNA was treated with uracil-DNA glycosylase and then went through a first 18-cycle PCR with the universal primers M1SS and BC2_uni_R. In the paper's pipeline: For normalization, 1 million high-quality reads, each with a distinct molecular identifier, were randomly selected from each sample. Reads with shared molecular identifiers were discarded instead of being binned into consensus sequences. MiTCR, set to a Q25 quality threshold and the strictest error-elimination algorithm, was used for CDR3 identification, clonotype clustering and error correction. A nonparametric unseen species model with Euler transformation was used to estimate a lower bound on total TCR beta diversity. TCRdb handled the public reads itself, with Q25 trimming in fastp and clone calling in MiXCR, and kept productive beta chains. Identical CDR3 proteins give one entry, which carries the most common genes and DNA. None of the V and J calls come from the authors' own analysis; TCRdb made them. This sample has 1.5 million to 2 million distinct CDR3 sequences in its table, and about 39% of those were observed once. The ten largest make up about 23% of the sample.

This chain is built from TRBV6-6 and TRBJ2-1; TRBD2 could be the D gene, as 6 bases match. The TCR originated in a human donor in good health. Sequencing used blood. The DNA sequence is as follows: TGTGCCCTTGGGCGGGATCGGAAGTTCTTC. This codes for CALGRDRKFF.